These T cell receptor beta chains were read from a single sample in a study of early T cells in non-severe SARS-CoV-2 infection. TCRdb re-called the 5' RACE reads with MiXCR, one entry per CDR3 protein. There are fewer than 85,000 distinct CDR3 sequences in the sample; around 10% occur only once, and more than 10% lies in the top ten. Material: whole blood, obtained at baseline. These receptors all come from an adult who was a healthcare worker with PCR-confirmed SARS-CoV-2 infection or an uninfected control (not recorded which). The CDR3 runs from the conserved cysteine through the conserved F or W. The order of the fields is V gene, clone size, J gene, D gene, CDR3 DNA, CDR3 protein. A D gene is named only where the DNA matches it firmly. Rows may omit the clone size; those that give it use once, few, many or a size class.

V gene: TRBV3-1; clone size: NA; J gene: TRBJ1-6; D gene: NA; CDR3 DNA: TGTGCCAGCAGGGCGACAGGCGCGCTCTCACCCCTCCACTTT; CDR3 protein: CASRATGALSPLHF
V gene: TRBV6-1; clone size: many; J gene: TRBJ2-7; D gene: NA; CDR3 DNA: TGTGCCAGCAGTGAACCAGGGTACGAGCAGTACTTC; CDR3 protein: CASSEPGYEQYF
V gene: TRBV15; clone size: few; J gene: TRBJ2-2; D gene: TRBD1; CDR3 DNA: TGTGCCACCAGTCCGGACAGGTTTAACACCGGGGAGCTGTTTTTT; CDR3 protein: CATSPDRFNTGELFF
V gene: TRBV10-3; clone size: few; J gene: TRBJ1-2; D gene: NA; CDR3 DNA: TGTGCCATCAGGAGTTGGAGAACGGGGTATGGCTACACCTTC; CDR3 protein: CAIRSWRTGYGYTF
V gene: TRBV28; clone size: NA; J gene: TRBJ2-2; D gene: NA; CDR3 DNA: TGTGCCAGCAGGGGGTTGACCGGGGAGCTGTTTTTT; CDR3 protein: CASRGLTGELFF
V gene: TRBV7-9; clone size: NA; J gene: TRBJ2-7; D gene: NA; CDR3 DNA: TGTGCCAGCAGCTTAGGAGCCTACGAGCAGTACTTC; CDR3 protein: CASSLGAYEQYF
V gene: TRBV20-1; clone size: NA; J gene: TRBJ1-1; D gene: NA; CDR3 DNA: TGCAGTGCTAGGATGTCCACTGAAGCTTTCTTT; CDR3 protein: CSARMSTEAFF
V gene: TRBV6-2/TRBV6-3; clone size: NA; J gene: TRBJ2-3; D gene: NA; CDR3 DNA: TGTGCCAGCAATAGGGATTTGAGCACAGATACGCAGTATTTT; CDR3 protein: CASNRDLSTDTQYF
V gene: TRBV5-1; clone size: many; J gene: TRBJ2-1; D gene: NA; CDR3 DNA: TGCGCCAGCGCATACAGGAGCTACAATGAGCAGTTCTTC; CDR3 protein: CASAYRSYNEQFF
V gene: TRBV20-1; clone size: few; J gene: TRBJ2-1; D gene: NA; CDR3 DNA: TGCAGTGCTAGACAGGGCTACAATGAGCAGTTCTTC; CDR3 protein: CSARQGYNEQFF
V gene: TRBV5-1; clone size: many; J gene: TRBJ2-1; D gene: NA; CDR3 DNA: TGCGCCAGCAGCTTGGGGACGTACAATGAGCAGTTCTTC; CDR3 protein: CASSLGTYNEQFF
V gene: TRBV6-5; clone size: NA; J gene: TRBJ1-3; D gene: NA; CDR3 DNA: TGTGCCAGCAGTTACGCAGGTCCGGGCGGAGGAAACACCATATATTTT; CDR3 protein: CASSYAGPGGGNTIYF
V gene: TRBV7-3; clone size: few; J gene: TRBJ2-1; D gene: NA; CDR3 DNA: TGTGCCAGCAGCTCAATGGGGGGAAGTTACAATGAGCAGTTCTTC; CDR3 protein: CASSSMGGSYNEQFF
V gene: TRBV6-2/TRBV6-3; clone size: many; J gene: TRBJ2-5; D gene: NA; CDR3 DNA: TGTGCCAGCAGTCGGGGTCTGGGGGAGACCCAGTACTTC; CDR3 protein: CASSRGLGETQYF
V gene: TRBV10-3; clone size: few; J gene: TRBJ2-1; D gene: NA; CDR3 DNA: TGTGCCATCAGTCGCGGGTCGGCGAGCTCCTACAATGAGCAGTTCTTC; CDR3 protein: CAISRGSASSYNEQFF
V gene: TRBV6-1; clone size: many; J gene: TRBJ2-3; D gene: NA; CDR3 DNA: TGTGCCAGCAGTGAAATTCCGCCAGGAGATGGTACGCAGTATTTT; CDR3 protein: CASSEIPPGDGTQYF
V gene: TRBV6-5; clone size: NA; J gene: TRBJ2-2; D gene: TRBD1; CDR3 DNA: TGTGCCACACAGGGGAACCCCGGGGAGCTGTTTTTT; CDR3 protein: CATQGNPGELFF
V gene: TRBV18; clone size: NA; J gene: TRBJ2-2; D gene: TRBD1; CDR3 DNA: TGTGCCAGCTCATCCCGGCGCGGGACAGGACTATTGAACACCGGGGAGCTGTTTTTT; CDR3 protein: CASSSRRGTGLLNTGELFF
V gene: TRBV28; clone size: many; J gene: TRBJ2-1; D gene: NA; CDR3 DNA: TGTGCCAGCAGCCCCGAGGGCAGTCGCTACAATGAGCAGTTCTTC; CDR3 protein: CASSPEGSRYNEQFF
V gene: TRBV30; clone size: many; J gene: TRBJ1-3; D gene: NA; CDR3 DNA: TGTGCCTGGAGTGCGGGCAACTCTGGAAACACCATATATTTT; CDR3 protein: CAWSAGNSGNTIYF
V gene: TRBV2; clone size: NA; J gene: TRBJ2-5; D gene: TRBD2; CDR3 DNA: TGTGCCAGCAGTGAAAGCGGGGGGACCTTACCAGGAGAGACCCAGTACTTC; CDR3 protein: CASSESGGTLPGETQYF
V gene: TRBV12-3/TRBV12-4; clone size: few; J gene: TRBJ2-3; D gene: NA; CDR3 DNA: TGTGCCAGCAGTTTGGAGACAGATACGCAGTATTTT; CDR3 protein: CASSLETDTQYF
V gene: TRBV10-3; clone size: many; J gene: TRBJ2-7; D gene: TRBD1; CDR3 DNA: TGTGCCATCAGTGTTGGCGCGGGACAGGGCAACGAGCAGTACTTC; CDR3 protein: CAISVGAGQGNEQYF
V gene: TRBV10-3; clone size: NA; J gene: TRBJ2-5; D gene: NA; CDR3 DNA: TGTGCCATCAGTAACAGGAACCAAGAGACCCAGTACTTC; CDR3 protein: CAISNRNQETQYF
V gene: TRBV6-1; clone size: once; J gene: TRBJ2-3; D gene: NA; CDR3 DNA: TGTGCCACCAAGCGAGGGGATAGCACAGATACGCAGTATTTT; CDR3 protein: CATKRGDSTDTQYF
V gene: TRBV25-1; clone size: many; J gene: TRBJ2-3; D gene: TRBD2; CDR3 DNA: TGTGCCAGCAGTGAATTGAGACTAGCGGGCACAGATACGCAGTATTTT; CDR3 protein: CASSELRLAGTDTQYF
V gene: TRBV29-1; clone size: NA; J gene: TRBJ1-1; D gene: NA; CDR3 DNA: TGCAGCGTTGGACAGTTAGCGACTGAAGCTTTCTTT; CDR3 protein: CSVGQLATEAFF
V gene: TRBV12-3/TRBV12-4; clone size: many; J gene: TRBJ2-3; D gene: NA; CDR3 DNA: TGTGCCACCCCCACGGGCACAGATACGCAGTATTTT; CDR3 protein: CATPTGTDTQYF
V gene: TRBV3-1; clone size: NA; J gene: TRBJ2-1; D gene: TRBD1; CDR3 DNA: TGTGCCAGCAGATTTACAGGGGGGCTGCCAAATGAGCAGTTCTTC; CDR3 protein: CASRFTGGLPNEQFF
V gene: TRBV29-1; clone size: many; J gene: TRBJ2-4; D gene: NA; CDR3 DNA: TGCAGCGTAGCCCCAGGGGAGAACATTCAGTACTTC; CDR3 protein: CSVAPGENIQYF
V gene: TRBV5-1; clone size: few; J gene: TRBJ2-2; D gene: NA; CDR3 DNA: TGCGCCAGCAGCTTTCAACCGGGGTCAAACACCGGGGAGCTGTTTTTT; CDR3 protein: CASSFQPGSNTGELFF
V gene: TRBV12-3/TRBV12-4; clone size: few; J gene: TRBJ2-3; D gene: NA; CDR3 DNA: TGTGCCAGCAGTTTCGGTAGTGCCCCAGATACGCAGTATTTT; CDR3 protein: CASSFGSAPDTQYF
V gene: TRBV3-1; clone size: once; J gene: TRBJ2-7; D gene: TRBD2; CDR3 DNA: TGTGCCAGCAGCTGGACTAGCGGGGGGCTCCCCGGAGAGCAGTACTTC; CDR3 protein: CASSWTSGGLPGEQYF
V gene: TRBV29-1; clone size: NA; J gene: TRBJ1-3; D gene: NA; CDR3 DNA: TGCAGCGTACAGGATCTCAGCTCTGGAAACACCATATATTTT; CDR3 protein: CSVQDLSSGNTIYF
V gene: TRBV29-1; clone size: few; J gene: TRBJ1-5; D gene: NA; CDR3 DNA: TGCAGCGTTGGGGACGGTAGCAATCAGCCCCAGCATTTT; CDR3 protein: CSVGDGSNQPQHF
V gene: TRBV11-2; clone size: many; J gene: TRBJ2-3; D gene: NA; CDR3 DNA: TGTGCCAGCAGTACCCCTCGGGGCCCGACAGATACGCAGTATTTT; CDR3 protein: CASSTPRGPTDTQYF
V gene: TRBV6-5; clone size: few; J gene: TRBJ2-7; D gene: NA; CDR3 DNA: TGTGCCAGCAGCCCCTCTAACCTTCAAATCTACGAGCAGTACTTC; CDR3 protein: CASSPSNLQIYEQYF
V gene: TRBV6-5; clone size: few; J gene: TRBJ2-1; D gene: NA; CDR3 DNA: TGTGCCAGCAGTTACTCGTCAGGGAAAGACAATGAGCAGTTCTTC; CDR3 protein: CASSYSSGKDNEQFF
V gene: TRBV20-1; clone size: few; J gene: TRBJ2-3; D gene: NA; CDR3 DNA: TGCAGTGCTAGTTCGGAGAAACACACAGATACGCAGTATTTT; CDR3 protein: CSASSEKHTDTQYF
V gene: TRBV20-1; clone size: NA; J gene: TRBJ1-2; D gene: NA; CDR3 DNA: TGCAGTGCCCCCGTCGGGGACAAAAGAGGCTACACCTTC; CDR3 protein: CSAPVGDKRGYTF
V gene: TRBV12-3/TRBV12-4; clone size: many; J gene: TRBJ1-1; D gene: TRBD1; CDR3 DNA: TGTGCCAGCAGTCCAGACACAGGGGGTAACACTGAAGCTTTCTTT; CDR3 protein: CASSPDTGGNTEAFF
V gene: TRBV7-2; clone size: few; J gene: TRBJ2-3; D gene: NA; CDR3 DNA: TGTGCCAGCGGGGGTGTCACCGATACGCAGTATTTT; CDR3 protein: CASGGVTDTQYF
V gene: TRBV15; clone size: NA; J gene: TRBJ1-2; D gene: NA; CDR3 DNA: TGTGCCACCAGCAGAGATCGAATCTATGGCTACACCTTC; CDR3 protein: CATSRDRIYGYTF
V gene: TRBV7-6; clone size: many; J gene: TRBJ1-1; D gene: NA; CDR3 DNA: TGTGCCAGCAGCTTGGGGGGGATGAACACTGAAGCTTTCTTT; CDR3 protein: CASSLGGMNTEAFF
V gene: TRBV20-1; clone size: many; J gene: TRBJ2-5; D gene: NA; CDR3 DNA: TGCAGTGCTAGAGACCCCTCGGGGTGGGAGACCCAGTACTTC; CDR3 protein: CSARDPSGWETQYF
V gene: TRBV11-2; clone size: NA; J gene: TRBJ1-6; D gene: NA; CDR3 DNA: TGTGCCAGCAGCCTGGGGACGGCCATCGGTTCACCCCTCCACTTT; CDR3 protein: CASSLGTAIGSPLHF
V gene: TRBV5-1; clone size: few; J gene: TRBJ2-1; D gene: NA; CDR3 DNA: TGCGCCAGCAGCTCATTTAGCGAAGAGCAGTTCTTC; CDR3 protein: CASSSFSEEQFF
V gene: TRBV6-6; clone size: many; J gene: TRBJ1-1; D gene: NA; CDR3 DNA: TGTGCCACTTCCCCTATGGGGTACACTGAAGCTTTCTTT; CDR3 protein: CATSPMGYTEAFF
V gene: TRBV29-1; clone size: few; J gene: TRBJ2-5; D gene: NA; CDR3 DNA: TGCAGCGTAACCCCGGGGGCCCGGGGAGAGACCCAGTACTTC; CDR3 protein: CSVTPGARGETQYF
V gene: TRBV7-9; clone size: many; J gene: TRBJ1-4; D gene: NA; CDR3 DNA: TGTGCCAGCAGCTTAGCCCCCGGGGTGCAGAAAAAACTGTTTTTT; CDR3 protein: CASSLAPGVQKKLFF
V gene: TRBV5-6; clone size: few; J gene: TRBJ2-7; D gene: NA; CDR3 DNA: TGTGCCAGCAGCTTGAGGGTGTTAGGCGGCAACTACGAGCAGTACTTC; CDR3 protein: CASSLRVLGGNYEQYF
V gene: TRBV12-3/TRBV12-4; clone size: few; J gene: TRBJ1-5; D gene: TRBD1; CDR3 DNA: TGTGCCAGCAGCTCGACAGGGTTTGGCAATCAGCCCCAGCATTTT; CDR3 protein: CASSSTGFGNQPQHF
V gene: TRBV27; clone size: NA; J gene: TRBJ2-1; D gene: TRBD2; CDR3 DNA: TGTGCCAGCAGTAGCGGGGGGCAATCCTACAATGAGCAGTTCTTC; CDR3 protein: CASSSGGQSYNEQFF